This T cell receptor beta chain was identified in a study of identical twins. TCRdb reprocessed the 5' RACE reads with MiXCR, giving one entry per CDR3 protein. The sample contains some 710,000 distinct CDR3 sequences, approximately 6.1% of which appear only once. This clonotype was detected ten times or more. Its antigen remains unidentified. Germline-derived CDR1 and CDR2 are LGHDT and YNNKEL (reference sequence). The CDR3 loop spans 14 amino acids. V lost 4 bases, J lost 8 bases, and 15 bases lay in between. Study-wide results and limits: Instead of following the same donors, the conclusions were based on cross-sectional statistical analysis. Sequences that were out-of-frame, alpha and twin-shared displayed an excess of low generation probability. In cord blood, abundant beta clonotypes had fewer insertions; memory showed no trend.

Source material: naive T cells sorted from blood. V gene TRBV3-1 combines with J gene TRBJ2-1; D is possibly TRBD2 (6 bases). This clonotype originated in a man younger than 35 in good health. This CDR3 is CASSRKSGTHEQFF. CDR3 DNA: TGTGCCAGCAGCCGGAAATCCGGGACTCATGAGCAGTTCTTC.